The 13 T cell receptor beta chains presented below share a single source sample, sequenced in a study of CD8+ T cells in alopecia areata. Extraction and reverse transcription of RNA yielded cDNA as the sequencing template. The protocol was immunoSEQ multiplex PCR, while the TCRdb copy is restricted to in-frame clones and leaves out a portion. The data contain under 150,000 clones, roughly 50% of them singletons. The sequenced sample was NKG2D-low CD8+ T cells sorted from blood. These receptors all stem from a human donor with alopecia areata.

The chain combines TRBV29-1 with TRBJ2-1; TRBD2 might be the D (5 bases). The CDR3 spans 13 residues. The germline gives CDR1 SQVTM, CDR2 ANQGSEA. Trimming stripped 4 bases from V and 9 bases from J, with 16 bases between. CDR3 nucleotide sequence: TGCAGCGTTGCTCGCGGACTGGCCGGTGAGCAGTTCTTC. Translating gives CSVARGLAGEQFF.

V gene TRBV9 combines with J gene TRBJ2-5; 8 nucleotides agree with TRBD1. The V gene's germline CDR1 is SGDLS and CDR2 YYNGEE. The CDR3 is made up of 14 amino acids. After removal of 4 bases from V and 6 bases from J, the junction contained 8 bases not matched to a gene. The CDR3 spells CASSPVTGGQTQYF. The CDR3 bases are TGTGCCAGCAGCCCCGTCACAGGGGGACAGACCCAGTACTTC. Full variable domain (outside the CDR3, taken from reference TRBV9 and TRBJ2-5): DSGVTQTPKHLITATGQRVTLRCSPRSGDLSVYWYQQSLDQGLQFLIQYYNGEERAKGNILERFSAQQFPDLHSELNLSSLELGDSALYFCASSPVTGGQTQYFGPGTRLLVL.

A few counts support this clone. Other nucleotide sequences in the sample specify the same CDR3. The rearrangement links TRBV25-1 to TRBJ2-7; the D is unclear. V gave up 1 base and J gave up 2 bases, with 0 bases separating them. Germline assignment: CDR1 MGHDK and CDR2 SYGVNS. CDR3 size: 11 residues. The CDR3 DNA reads as TGTGCCAGCAGTGAATCCTACGAGCAGTACTTC. Amino acids: CASSESYEQYF.

As to this clone: Other DNA sequences of this sample code for an identical CDR3. The genes are TRBV27 and TRBJ2-7; possibly TRBD1 for D (6 bases). This CDR3 has 13 residues. Trimming shortened V by 3 bases and J by 0 bases, and 6 bases separated the two germline ends. Per germline, CDR1 MNHEY and CDR2 SMNVEV (reference sequence). This CDR3 reads CASSLGASYEQYF. DNA of the CDR3: TGTGCCAGCAGTTTGGGGGCCTCCTACGAGCAGTACTTC.

This clone was recorded a few times. This chain joins TRBV18 and TRBJ2-7; tentatively, D is TRBD1 or TRBD2 (5 bases each). This CDR3 contains 14 residues. V lost 3 bases and J 2 bases, leaving 11 bases between the germline ends. Germline V lookup: CDR1 KGHSH, CDR2 LQKENI. This CDR3 reads CASSPGRFAYEQYF. In DNA form, the CDR3 reads TGTGCCAGCTCACCGGGACGATTTGCCTACGAGCAGTACTTC.

This clone has a handful of counts. The gene calls are TRBV7-9 and TRBJ2-5, with 13 bases matching TRBD2. V lost 4 bases and J lost 1; bases outside the gene matches: 6. This CDR3 is built from 17 residues. Germline V gene sequence: CDR1 SEHNR, CDR2 FQNEAQ (reference sequence). CDR3 DNA: TGTGCCAGCAGCTCAAGCTGGACTAGCGGGGGCCAAGAGACCCAGTACTTC. Its protein is CASSSSWTSGGQETQYF.

The chain recombines TRBV12-2 with TRBJ2-3; the table's D gene call, TRBD1, was not cross checked with the DNA. TRBV12-2 is an annotated pseudogene. The CDR3 totals 17 residues. The CDR3 region has the DNA TGTGCAAGTCGCTTCGTCAAGGGGACAGGATACACAGATACGCAGTATTTT. It specifies CASRFVKGTGYTDTQYF.

This chain connects TRBV19 to TRBJ2-1; no definite D call. The CDR3 is made up of 15 amino acids. The germline V gene has CDR1 LNHDA and CDR2 SQIVND (reference sequence). Trimming removed 7 bases at V and 0 bases at J, with 13 bases between. The DNA for the CDR3 is TGTGCCAGTATGGGTTTCCTGAGCTCCTACAATGAGCAGTTCTTC. Amino acid sequence: CASMGFLSSYNEQFF.

The CDR3 loop reads CSSGGNEQFF. The CDR3 nucleotides are TGCAGCTCGGGGGGCAATGAGCAGTTCTTC. This chain joins TRBV29-1 and TRBJ2-1; 7 bases are a match to TRBD2. Germline V gives CDR1 SQVTM, CDR2 ANQGSEA. The ends lost 8 bases at V and 6 bases at J; junction bases unmatched: 1. The CDR3 contains 10 residues.

A few counts support this clone. The chain is built from TRBV19 and TRBJ2-1, with 10 bases lining up with TRBD2. CDR3 length: 15 residues. J was trimmed by 6 bases and V by 3 bases; bases with no gene match: 5. Germline CDR1 reads LNHDA; CDR2 reads SQIVND (reference sequence). CDR3 residues: CASSMLAGGLNEQFF. CDR3 DNA sequence: TGTGCCAGTAGTATGTTAGCGGGGGGCCTCAATGAGCAGTTCTTC.

V is TRBV29-1 and J is TRBJ2-2; 7 bases fit TRBD2. Germline V gene data show CDR1 as SQVTM and CDR2 as ANQGSEA. CDR3 length equals 15 residues. The V gene end was trimmed by 1 base and the J gene end by 3 bases; junction bases not matched to a gene: 5. The CDR3 coding sequence is TGCAGCGTTGAAGGTGAGCGGGGCCACACCGGGGAGCTGTTTTTT. Its protein product is CSVEGERGHTGELFF.

In its sample, this clone was seen a few times. V usage is TRBV29-1 and J usage is TRBJ2-2; D tentatively fits TRBD1 or TRBD2 (6 bases each). Germline CDR1 SQVTM, CDR2 ANQGSEA. Trimming removed 2 bases from V and 6 bases from J, with 16 bases in between. This CDR3 has 15 amino acids. CDR3 amino acids: CSVETGRGGPGELFF. DNA for the CDR3: TGCAGCGTTGAAACGGGCAGGGGAGGCCCCGGGGAGCTGTTTTTT.

This clone was detected a few times. This chain links TRBV29-1 with TRBJ1-2; D is undetermined. Deletions cut 0 bases from V and 3 bases from J, with 14 bases between. The V gene's germline CDR1 is SQVTM and CDR2 ANQGSEA. The CDR3 is 15 residues long. The CDR3 spells CSVEDRAGLHYGYTF. DNA for the CDR3: TGCAGCGTTGAAGATCGCGCAGGCCTACACTATGGCTACACCTTC.